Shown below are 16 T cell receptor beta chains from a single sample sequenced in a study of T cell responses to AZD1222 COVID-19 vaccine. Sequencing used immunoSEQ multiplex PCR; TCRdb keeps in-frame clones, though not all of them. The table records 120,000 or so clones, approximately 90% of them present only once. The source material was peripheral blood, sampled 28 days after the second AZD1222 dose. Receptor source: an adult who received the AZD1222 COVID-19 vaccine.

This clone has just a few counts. CDR3 in DNA: TGTGCCAGCAGCTTAGATTTTGCGAACACTGAAGCTTTCTTT. Translated: CASSLDFANTEAFF. The chain couples TRBV11-2 to TRBJ1-1; the D is unclear. Between the trimmed V and J ends, which lost 0 bases and 1 base, there was a span of 6 bases. The CDR3 runs 14 residues. CDR1 SGHAT and CDR2 FQNNGV come from the germline V gene.

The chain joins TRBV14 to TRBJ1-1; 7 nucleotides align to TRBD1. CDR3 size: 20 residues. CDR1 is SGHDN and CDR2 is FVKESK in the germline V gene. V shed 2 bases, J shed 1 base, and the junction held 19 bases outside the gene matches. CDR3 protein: CASSQTWLDREASWNTEAFF. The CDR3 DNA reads TGTGCCAGCAGCCAAACATGGTTAGACAGGGAAGCATCGTGGAACACTGAAGCTTTCTTT. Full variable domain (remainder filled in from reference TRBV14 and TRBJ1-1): EAGVTQFPSHSVIEKGQTVTLRCDPISGHDNLYWYRRVMGKEIKFLLHFVKESKQDESGMPNNRFLAERTGGTYSTLKVQPAELEDSGVYFCASSQTWLDREASWNTEAFFGQGTRLTVV.

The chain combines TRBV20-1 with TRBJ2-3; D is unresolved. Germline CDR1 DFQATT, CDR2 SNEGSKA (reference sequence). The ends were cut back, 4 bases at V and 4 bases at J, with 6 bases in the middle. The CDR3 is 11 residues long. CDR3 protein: CSATPADTQYF. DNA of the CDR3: TGCAGTGCTACCCCAGCAGATACGCAGTATTTT.

As DNA, the CDR3 is TGTGCCAGCAGCCGAGACACGAACACTGAAGCTTTCTTT. Its translation is CASSRDTNTEAFF. The genes are TRBV7-6 and TRBJ1-1; D call uncertain. Deletions cut 5 bases from V and 1 base from J, with 8 bases between. CDR3 length equals 13 residues. Germline V gene data show CDR1 as SGHVS and CDR2 as FNYEAQ.

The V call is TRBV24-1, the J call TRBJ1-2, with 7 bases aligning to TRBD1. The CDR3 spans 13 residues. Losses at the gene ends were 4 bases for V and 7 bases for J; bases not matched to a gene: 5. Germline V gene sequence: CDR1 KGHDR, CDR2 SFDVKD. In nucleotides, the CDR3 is TGTGCCACCAGTGACCCGGGACAGCCTGGCTACACCTTC. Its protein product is CATSDPGQPGYTF.

The CDR3 region has the DNA TGTGCCACCTCGGATCCAGGGGGGACAGATACGCAGTATTTT. This gives the protein CATSDPGGTDTQYF. This chain joins TRBV24-1 and TRBJ2-3; D is perhaps TRBD1 (7 bases). CDR3 size: 14 residues. Germline V gene lookup returns CDR1 KGHDR and CDR2 SFDVKD. Trimming removed 9 bases at V and 3 bases at J, with 15 bases between.

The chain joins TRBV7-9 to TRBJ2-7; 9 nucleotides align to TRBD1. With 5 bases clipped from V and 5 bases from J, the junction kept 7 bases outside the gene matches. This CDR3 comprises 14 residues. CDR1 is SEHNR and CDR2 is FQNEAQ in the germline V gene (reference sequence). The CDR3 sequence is CASSPGTGKDEQYF. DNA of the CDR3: TGTGCCAGCAGCCCAGGGACAGGGAAGGACGAGCAGTACTTC.

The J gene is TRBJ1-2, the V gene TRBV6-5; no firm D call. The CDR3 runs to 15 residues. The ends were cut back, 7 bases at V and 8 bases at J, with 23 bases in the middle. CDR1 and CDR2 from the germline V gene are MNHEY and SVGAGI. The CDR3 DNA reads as TGTGCCAGCAACCCCGTGGCGCACCACCTCCGAGGCTACACCTTC. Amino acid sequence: CASNPVAHHLRGYTF.

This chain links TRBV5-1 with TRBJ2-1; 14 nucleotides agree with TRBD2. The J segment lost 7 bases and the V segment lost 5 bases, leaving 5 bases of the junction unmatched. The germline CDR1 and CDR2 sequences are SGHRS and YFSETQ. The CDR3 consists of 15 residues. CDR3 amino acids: CASRRLAGGRNEQFF. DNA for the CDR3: TGCGCCAGCAGAAGACTAGCGGGGGGGCGGAATGAGCAGTTCTTC.

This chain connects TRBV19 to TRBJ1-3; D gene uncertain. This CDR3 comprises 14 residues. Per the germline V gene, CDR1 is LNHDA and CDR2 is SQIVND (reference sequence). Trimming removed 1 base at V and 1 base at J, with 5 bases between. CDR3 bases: TGTGCCAGTAGTATAGGTACTTCTGGAAACACCATATATTTT. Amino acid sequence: CASSIGTSGNTIYF. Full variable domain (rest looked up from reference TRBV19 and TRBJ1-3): DGGITQSPKYLFRKEGQNVTLSCEQNLNHDAMYWYRQDPGQGLRLIYYSQIVNDFQKGDIAEGYSVSREKKESFPLTVTSAQKNPTAFYLCASSIGTSGNTIYFGEGSWLTVV.

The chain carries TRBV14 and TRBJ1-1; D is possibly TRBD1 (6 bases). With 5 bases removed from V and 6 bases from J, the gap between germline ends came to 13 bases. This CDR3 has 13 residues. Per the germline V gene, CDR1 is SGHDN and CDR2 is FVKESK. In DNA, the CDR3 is TGTGCCAGCAGCAGGACAGTGAAGGCTGAAGCTTTCTTT. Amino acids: CASSRTVKAEAFF.

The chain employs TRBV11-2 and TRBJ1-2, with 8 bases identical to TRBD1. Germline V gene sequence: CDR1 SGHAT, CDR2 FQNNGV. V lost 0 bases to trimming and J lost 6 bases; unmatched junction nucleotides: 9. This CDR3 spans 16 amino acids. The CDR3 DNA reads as TGTGCCAGCAGCTTAGATCGGGCCAGGGGGCAAAATGGCTACACCTTC. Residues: CASSLDRARGQNGYTF.

Here the CDR3 DNA reads TGTGCCAGCAGTCTGGGGACAGACTACGAGCAGTACTTC. Protein sequence: CASSLGTDYEQYF. V gene TRBV28 combines with J gene TRBJ2-7, with 7 bases that match TRBD1. Per germline, CDR1 MDHEN and CDR2 SYDVKM. The length of the CDR3 is 13 residues. The trim removed 5 bases at V and 3 bases at J, leaving 4 bases unmatched.

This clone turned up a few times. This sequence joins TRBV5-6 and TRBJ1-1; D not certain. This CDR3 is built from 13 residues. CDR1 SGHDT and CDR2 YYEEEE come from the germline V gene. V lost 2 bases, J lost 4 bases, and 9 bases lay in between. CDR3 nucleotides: TGTGCCAGCAGCTTCGGGGAAGGCACTGAAGCTTTCTTT. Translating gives CASSFGEGTEAFF.

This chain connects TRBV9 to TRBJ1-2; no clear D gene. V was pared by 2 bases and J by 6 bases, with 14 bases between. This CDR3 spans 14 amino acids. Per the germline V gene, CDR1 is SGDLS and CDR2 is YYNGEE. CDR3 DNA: TGTGCCAGCAGCGTCGCCCCATTGGCCGATGGCTACACCTTC. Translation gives CASSVAPLADGYTF.

The CDR3 region is CASSINREGTEAFF. The CDR3 nucleotides read TGTGCCAGTAGTATAAACAGGGAAGGCACTGAAGCTTTCTTT. The chain carries TRBV19 and TRBJ1-1; the D gene is possibly TRBD1 (6 bases). CDR1 and CDR2 from the germline V gene are LNHDA and SQIVND (reference sequence). The germline V and J ends were trimmed by 2 bases and 4 bases, with 11 bases remaining between them. This CDR3 region has 14 residues.